This passage covers 18 T cell receptor beta chains from one sample sequenced in a study of vaccination effects on CD4 cells after COVID-19. The antigens for these receptors are not known. Clones were read by immunoSEQ multiplex PCR, and TCRdb kept only the in-frame ones, dropping some. The table records fewer than 55,000 clones, 79% of them present only once. In the ViraFEST assay, antigen-specific CD4+ clonotypes were identified by expansion after peptide-pool stimulation. Scientists isolated CD4+ T cells after a roughly ten-day culture period ended. Recipients of the vaccine had no prior SARS-CoV-2 infection and negative nucleocapsid antibodies. This sample comprised CD4+ T cells from PBMCs cultured with HCoV-OC43 spike peptides, obtained before COVID-19 vaccination. This sample's subset: HCoV-OC43 spike overlapping peptide pool stimulation. These TCRs come from a human donor who received a COVID-19 vaccine.

This clone has only a few counts. The rearrangement links TRBV19 to TRBJ1-2; D unresolved. CDR1 is LNHDA, CDR2 SQIVND, per germline (reference sequence). This CDR3 contains 14 residues. V lost 5 bases to trimming and J lost 2 bases, with 12 bases between them. The CDR3 loop is CASSHRTENYGYTF. The CDR3 DNA sequence: TGTGCCAGTAGTCACCGGACCGAGAACTATGGCTACACCTTC.

The V call is TRBV19, the J call TRBJ2-2; weak D call: TRBD1 (5 bases). Germline V gene lookup returns CDR1 LNHDA and CDR2 SQIVND (reference sequence). This CDR3 region has 17 residues. Trimming stripped 3 bases from V and 3 bases from J, with 17 bases between. The CDR3 loop reads CASSINRVLGDTGELFF. The CDR3 DNA reads TGTGCCAGTAGTATTAATAGGGTGCTAGGGGACACCGGGGAGCTGTTTTTT.

The genes are TRBV19 and TRBJ2-5; possible D gene TRBD2, 7 bases. The CDR3 totals 14 residues. The germline V and J ends were trimmed by 8 bases and 7 bases, with 20 bases remaining between them. CDR1 and CDR2 (germline): LNHDA, SQIVND (reference sequence). This CDR3 reads CASQRGGTEGTQYF. The CDR3 nucleotides read TGTGCCAGTCAAAGGGGGGGGACTGAAGGGACCCAGTACTTC.

The gene calls are TRBV6-5 and TRBJ1-4; no clear D gene. The CDR3 sequence is 12 residues long. Germline CDR1 and CDR2: MNHEY and SVGAGI. V was cut by 8 bases and J by 7 bases, with 11 bases left in between. Here the CDR3 DNA reads TGTGCCAGCCACGGGCGCACTGAAAAACTGTTTTTT. It specifies CASHGRTEKLFF.

This chain links TRBV5-8 with TRBJ2-3; TRBD2 is a possible D gene (6 bases). V was pared by 7 bases and J by 2 bases, with 23 bases between. Germline values: CDR1 SGHTS, CDR2 YDEGEE. This CDR3 is built from 17 residues. The CDR3 sequence: CASPTGIWGRNTDTQYF. The CDR3 DNA sequence: TGTGCCAGCCCCACGGGGATTTGGGGGAGGAACACAGATACGCAGTATTTT.

This clone was seen once. This chain links TRBV10-2 with TRBJ1-2; 7 bases are a match to TRBD1. There are 14 residues in the CDR3. The ends lost 1 base at V and 4 bases at J; junction bases unmatched: 3. Germline V lookup: CDR1 WSHSY, CDR2 SAAADI. The CDR3 nucleotides read TGCGCCAGCAGTGAGTTCAGACAGGGCTATGGCTACACCTTC. Its protein is CASSEFRQGYGYTF.

V usage is TRBV30 and J usage is TRBJ1-4; D not certain. The V and J ends lost 5 bases and 4 bases respectively, with 5 bases between them. The CDR3 loop spans 11 amino acids. Per the germline V gene, CDR1 is GTSNPN and CDR2 is SVGIG (reference sequence). CDR3 bases: TGTGCCTGGGGACTTAATGAAAAACTGTTTTTT. It encodes CAWGLNEKLFF. Looking up the rest from reference TRBV30 and TRBJ1-4 gives the full variable domain: SQTIHQWPATLVQPVGSPLSLECTVEGTSNPNLYWYRQAAGRGLQLLFYSVGIGQISSEVPQNLSASRPQDRQFILSSKKLLLSDSGFYLCAWGLNEKLFFGSGTQLSVL.

V and J are TRBV6-1 and TRBJ1-1; D remains unclear. CDR1 is MNHNS and CDR2 is SASEGT in the germline V gene. CDR3 length: 14 residues. The V end was cut by 2 bases, the J end by 4 bases, with 11 bases between. CDR3 sequence: CASSETATPTEAFF. CDR3 DNA: TGTGCCAGCAGTGAAACAGCCACCCCCACTGAAGCTTTCTTT.

V usage is TRBV30 and J usage is TRBJ2-1, with D perhaps TRBD1 (5 bases). Trimming stripped 2 bases from V and 8 bases from J, with 13 bases between. In germline, CDR1 is GTSNPN, CDR2 SVGIG (reference sequence). This CDR3 has 13 amino acids. CDR3 in DNA: TGTGCCTGGAGTTCCGGACATGTGGATGAGCAGTTCTTC. This gives the protein CAWSSGHVDEQFF.

The gene calls are TRBV7-2 and TRBJ1-2; a possible D gene is TRBD1 (6 bases). The germline CDR1 and CDR2 sequences are SGHTA and FQGNSA. The V end was cut by 1 base, the J end by 4 bases, with 16 bases between. CDR3 length: 16 residues. As DNA, the CDR3 is TGTGCCAGCAGCTTAGGGCAAAACGACAGGACCTATGGCTACACCTTC. It codes for CASSLGQNDRTYGYTF.

The V gene is TRBV7-9, the J gene TRBJ1-2; D is unresolved. Germline loops: CDR1 SEHNR, CDR2 FQNEAQ (reference sequence). This CDR3 is 14 amino acids long. V shed 1 base and J shed 2 bases, with 8 bases lying between them. CDR3: CASSLVTTNYGYTF. DNA for the CDR3: TGTGCCAGCAGCTTAGTTACAACAAACTATGGCTACACCTTC.

This clone was seen more than once but under ten times. The J gene is TRBJ2-1, the V gene TRBV3-1 (or the pseudogene TRBV3-2); D is unresolved. Germline CDR1 is LGHDT and CDR2 is YNNKEL (reference sequence). V lost 1 base, J lost 15 bases, and 13 bases lay in between. The CDR3 has 12 amino acids. The CDR3 reads CASSQGGLRGFF. DNA of the CDR3: TGTGCCAGCAGCCAAGGTGGCCTCCGCGGGTTCTTC.

The genes are TRBV28 and TRBJ1-1; TRBD1 is a possible D gene (5 bases). The CDR3 loop spans 17 amino acids. V gave up 6 bases and J gave up 4 bases, with 24 bases separating them. CDR1 and CDR2 (germline): MDHEN, SYDVKM. The CDR3 DNA reads TGTGCCAGCAGCCCGACAGTGTATGTCCGGTGGGGCACTGAAGCTTTCTTT. It codes for CASSPTVYVRWGTEAFF. The full variable domain, its missing parts supplied by reference TRBV28 and TRBJ1-1, is DVKVTQSSRYLVKRTGEKVFLECVQDMDHENMFWYRQDPGLGLRLIYFSYDVKMKEKGDIPEGYSVSREKKERFSLILESASTNQTSMYLCASSPTVYVRWGTEAFFGQGTRLTVV.

The gene calls are TRBV9 and TRBJ2-1; 7 nucleotides align to TRBD2. Germline assignment: CDR1 SGDLS and CDR2 YYNGEE. The CDR3 is made up of 16 amino acids. J was trimmed by 2 bases and V by 3 bases; bases with no gene match: 8. The CDR3 spells CASSEEAGTTYNEQFF. The CDR3 coding sequence is TGTGCCAGCAGCGAAGAGGCCGGGACTACCTACAATGAGCAGTTCTTC.

This chain links TRBV9 with TRBJ2-1; 10 positions match TRBD2. The CDR3 sequence is 16 residues long. V shed 0 bases and J 7 bases; nucleotides not matched to a gene: 7. Germline assignment: CDR1 SGDLS and CDR2 YYNGEE. CDR3 residues: CASSVGIAGGRNEQFF. The CDR3 nucleotides are TGTGCCAGCAGCGTAGGGATAGCGGGGGGCAGGAATGAGCAGTTCTTC.

This clone appeared a few times. The V and J genes are TRBV19 and TRBJ1-2; no clear D gene. This CDR3 has 13 residues. CDR1 LNHDA and CDR2 SQIVND come from the germline V gene (reference sequence). V was shortened by 5 bases and J by 5 bases, with 12 bases between the two germline ends. As DNA, the CDR3 is TGTGCCAGTAGTGAGAGGGCACATTATGGCTACACCTTC. Translated: CASSERAHYGYTF.

The chain uses TRBV7-9 and TRBJ1-1; no definite D call. Germline V gives CDR1 SEHNR, CDR2 FQNEAQ (reference sequence). CDR3 length: 13 residues. V lost 1 base and J 7 bases, leaving 10 bases between the germline ends. The CDR3 sequence: CASSLDQAIEAFF. DNA for the CDR3: TGTGCCAGCAGCTTAGACCAGGCCATTGAAGCTTTCTTT.

The V and J genes are TRBV20-1 and TRBJ2-4; D tentatively reads TRBD1 or TRBD2 (5 bases each). CDR3 length: 10 amino acids. Germline V gene sequence: CDR1 DFQATT, CDR2 SNEGSKA (reference sequence). Trimming took 6 bases from V and 14 from J, leaving 14 bases between them. The CDR3 DNA reads as TGCAGTGCCCCAGGGAGCAAGGAGTACTTC. Translating it yields CSAPGSKEYF.